These 17 T cell receptor beta chains share one sample of origin, sequenced in a study of cytomegalovirus exposure and HLA in healthy donors. 60 Vbeta and 13 Jbeta primers were used in PCR. The table came from immunoSEQ multiplex PCR; TCRdb's copy has only in-frame clones and leaves some out. The sample lists more than 90,000 clones; 79% were seen once. The sample was PBMCs. Receptors originate from a woman younger than 30 in good health and CMV-seropositive.

V and J are TRBV7-9 and TRBJ1-1, with 9 positions matching TRBD1. Germline V gene data show CDR1 as SEHNR and CDR2 as FQNEAQ (reference sequence). The CDR3 is made up of 19 amino acids. The V gene end was trimmed by 2 bases and the J gene end by 1 base; junction bases not matched to a gene: 14. The CDR3 protein is CASSLILLRDRVGNTEAFF. For the CDR3, the DNA is TGTGCCAGCAGCTTAATCTTACTCCGGGACAGGGTTGGGAACACTGAAGCTTTCTTT.

Concerning this clone: Sequence at one end of the junction differs from germline and may be a read error. This chain uses TRBV7-7 with TRBJ2-1; perhaps TRBD1 as D (6 bases). The CDR3 consists of 12 residues. Germline V gives CDR1 SSHAT, CDR2 FNYEAQ (reference sequence). The CDR3 nucleotides read TGTGCTAGCAGCTTAGTGAGGGGGGAGCAGTTCTTC. Its translation: CASSLVRGEQFF. The full variable domain, its missing parts supplied by reference TRBV7-7 and TRBJ2-1, is GAGVSQSPRYKVTKRGQDVTLRCDPISSHATLYWYQQALGQGPEFLTYFNYEAQPDKSGLPSDRFSAERPEGSISTLTIQRTEQRDSAMYRCASSLVRGEQFFGPGTRLTVL.

V is TRBV11-2 and J is TRBJ2-5; D is unclear. V was cut by 0 bases and J by 1 base, with 6 bases left in between. Germline V gene data show CDR1 as SGHAT and CDR2 as FQNNGV. This CDR3 is 14 amino acids long. CDR3 loop: CASSLDQIQETQYF. DNA of the CDR3: TGTGCCAGCAGCTTAGATCAGATCCAAGAGACCCAGTACTTC.

The chain joins TRBV27 to TRBJ2-5; 13 bases agree with TRBD2. The trim removed 1 base at V and 2 bases at J, leaving 4 bases unmatched. Germline CDR1 reads MNHEY; CDR2 reads SMNVEV (reference sequence). The CDR3 loop spans 17 amino acids. The CDR3 is CASSLLGLAGPQETQYF. CDR3 sequence (DNA): TGTGCCAGCAGTTTATTGGGACTAGCGGGACCACAAGAGACCCAGTACTTC.

This clone was observed a single time. The CDR3: CASSHRDYFTDTQYF. Here the CDR3 DNA reads TGTGCCAGCAGCCACCGGGACTACTTCACAGATACGCAGTATTTT. V gene TRBV5-4 combines with J gene TRBJ2-3, with 7 bases lining up with TRBD2. This CDR3 is 15 amino acids long. CDR1 and CDR2 (germline): SGHNT, YYREEE (reference sequence). V was pared by 4 bases and J by 2 bases, with 7 bases of the junction left unmatched.

The CDR3, as DNA: TGTGCCAGCAGTTTGTGGCGGAGCACAGATACGCAGTATTTT. The encoded protein is CASSLWRSTDTQYF. The chain has TRBV6-5 and TRBJ2-3; D unresolved. There are 14 residues in the CDR3. Trimming left V 4 bases short and J 0 bases short, with 8 bases between. Germline loops: CDR1 MNHEY, CDR2 SVGAGI.

The chain carries TRBV6-5 and TRBJ2-5; D might be TRBD1 (5 bases). The J call may be faulty, since TRBJ2-7 better matches the DNA end. The CDR3 loop spans 15 amino acids. Germline CDR1 reads MNHEY; CDR2 reads SVGAGI. CDR3 nucleotides: TGTGCCAGCAGTCCTACCTCCAGGGTCTCCTACGAGCAGTACTTC. This translates into CASSPTSRVSYEQYF.

V usage is TRBV16 and J usage is TRBJ1-4; TRBD1 agrees at 11 bases. Unmatched junction bases numbered 7, after V lost 3 bases and J lost 1 base. The CDR3 is made up of 18 amino acids. Germline CDR1 and CDR2: KGHSY and FQNENV. For the CDR3, the DNA is TGTGCCAGCAGCCAGGGACAGGGGGAGGTGGGAACTAATGAAAAACTGTTTTTT. Protein product: CASSQGQGEVGTNEKLFF.

V and J are TRBV13 and TRBJ2-7; TRBD2 aligns across 9 bases. This CDR3 is 15 amino acids long. V gave up 4 bases and J gave up 0 bases; unmatched junction bases: 4. Per germline, CDR1 PRHDT and CDR2 FYEKMQ (reference sequence). In nucleotides, the CDR3 is TGTGCCAGCAGCTCCGATAGCGGGAGCTCCTACGAGCAGTACTTC. It is translated as CASSSDSGSSYEQYF.

This clone showed up just once. V and J are TRBV5-6 and TRBJ1-5; possible D gene TRBD1, 5 bases. This CDR3 contains 14 residues. The V end lost 2 bases, the J end lost 5 bases, and 11 bases lay between the germline ends. Germline V gene sequence: CDR1 SGHDT, CDR2 YYEEEE. For the CDR3, the DNA is TGTGCCAGCAGCTTCAGGAGGGGCCATCAGCCCCAGCATTTT. Protein product: CASSFRRGHQPQHF. Full variable domain (remainder filled in from reference TRBV5-6 and TRBJ1-5): DAGVTQSPTHLIKTRGQQVTLRCSPKSGHDTVSWYQQALGQGPQFIFQYYEEEERQRGNFPDRFSGHQFPNYSSELNVNALLLGDSALYLCASSFRRGHQPQHFGDGTRLSIL.

The CDR3 protein is CASSIPDRRYTF. The CDR3 DNA is TGTGCCAGTAGTATTCCGGACAGGAGGTACACCTTC. The chain recombines TRBV19 with TRBJ1-2; TRBD1 agrees at 7 bases. Per germline, CDR1 LNHDA and CDR2 SQIVND (reference sequence). V lost 3 bases and J lost 11; bases outside the gene matches: 6. The CDR3 loop spans 12 amino acids.

The gene calls are TRBV7-2 and TRBJ2-2, with 14 bases that match TRBD2. Trimming took 5 bases from V and 7 from J; bases not matched to a gene: 9. CDR3 length: 17 residues. CDR1 and CDR2 (germline): SGHTA, FQGNSA. In DNA form, the CDR3 reads TGTGCCAGCAGCACCACGGGACTAGCGGGAGCGGGCGGGGAGCTGTTTTTT. Translation gives CASSTTGLAGAGGELFF. The whole variable domain, remainder taken from reference TRBV7-2 and TRBJ2-2, is GAGVSQSPSNKVTEKGKDVELRCDPISGHTALYWYRQSLGQGLEFLIYFQGNSAPDKSGLPSDRFSAERTGGSVSTLTIQRTQQEDSAVYLCASSTTGLAGAGGELFFGEGSRLTVL.

This chain uses TRBV11-2 with TRBJ1-1; a possible D gene is TRBD1 (5 bases). V dropped 1 base and J dropped 0 bases, with 15 bases sitting between them. Germline values: CDR1 SGHAT, CDR2 FQNNGV. The CDR3 runs 17 residues. As DNA, the CDR3 is TGTGCCAGCAGCTTAGCCGCAGGGATCGCCATGAACACTGAAGCTTTCTTT. Its translation is CASSLAAGIAMNTEAFF. The complete variable domain, with remaining parts taken from reference TRBV11-2 and TRBJ1-1, reads EAGVAQSPRYKIIEKRQSVAFWCNPISGHATLYWYQQILGQGPKLLIQFQNNGVVDDSQLPKDRFSAERLKGVDSTLKIQPAKLEDSAVYLCASSLAAGIAMNTEAFFGQGTRLTVV.

This rearrangement joins TRBV11-2 to TRBJ1-2; 8 bases align to TRBD1. This CDR3 spans 17 amino acids. CDR1 and CDR2 (germline): SGHAT, FQNNGV. After removal of 5 bases from V and 1 base from J, the junction contained 12 bases not matched to a gene. Here the CDR3 DNA reads TGTGCCAGCAGCGTGCCGGGACAGGAGGCCTTTAACTATGGCTACACCTTC. This translates into CASSVPGQEAFNYGYTF.

The chain carries TRBV6-1 and TRBJ2-7; D possibly corresponds to TRBD1 (5 bases). V lost 6 bases and J lost 12, with 21 bases in between. The CDR3 loop spans 13 amino acids. The germline gives CDR1 MNHNS, CDR2 SASEGT. CDR3 sequence: CASSGRQGGWMYF. The CDR3 nucleotides are TGTGCCAGCAGCGGACGGCAGGGTGGATGGATGTACTTC.

The chain recombines TRBV6-1 with TRBJ1-1; 8 bases match TRBD1. The ends lost 7 bases at V and 7 bases at J; junction bases unmatched: 11. This CDR3 is built from 14 residues. The germline V gene has CDR1 MNHNS and CDR2 SASEGT. This CDR3 reads CASTYGRTGSEAFF. The CDR3 nucleotides read TGTGCCAGCACCTACGGCCGGACAGGGAGTGAAGCTTTCTTT.

The rearrangement joins TRBV14 to TRBJ2-5; no clear D. In germline, CDR1 is SGHDN, CDR2 FVKESK. The CDR3 has 12 amino acids. Deletions cut 0 bases from V and 9 bases from J, with 8 bases between. This CDR3 is CASSQDRPAQYF. The DNA for the CDR3 is TGTGCCAGCAGCCAAGATCGCCCGGCCCAGTACTTC.